This T cell receptor beta chain was observed in a study of identical twins. General study findings and limits: Sequences that were out-of-frame, alpha and twin-shared displayed an excess of low generation probability. It was possible that invariant MAIT and iNKT cells partly confounded the zero-insertion analyses.

This clonotype was recorded a few times. Its antigen is undetermined. Template switching added a universal primer binding site, and final cDNA carried unique molecular identifiers. A single record per CDR3 protein comes from TCRdb applying MiXCR to the 5' RACE reads. The data show a few hundred thousand distinct CDR3 sequences, roughly 18% seen once. This CDR3 spans 15 amino acids. Germline CDR1 MGHRA, CDR2 YSYEKL. V was cut by 0 bases and J by 0 bases, with 9 bases left in between. Sequenced material: naive T cells sorted from blood. The chain combines TRBV4-1 with TRBJ2-7, with D unresolved. The clonotype originates from a man between 45 and 60 years old in good health. CDR3 sequence: CASSQESRTSYEQYF. The CDR3 region has the DNA TGCGCCAGCAGCCAAGAGAGCCGGACCTCCTACGAGCAGTACTTC.